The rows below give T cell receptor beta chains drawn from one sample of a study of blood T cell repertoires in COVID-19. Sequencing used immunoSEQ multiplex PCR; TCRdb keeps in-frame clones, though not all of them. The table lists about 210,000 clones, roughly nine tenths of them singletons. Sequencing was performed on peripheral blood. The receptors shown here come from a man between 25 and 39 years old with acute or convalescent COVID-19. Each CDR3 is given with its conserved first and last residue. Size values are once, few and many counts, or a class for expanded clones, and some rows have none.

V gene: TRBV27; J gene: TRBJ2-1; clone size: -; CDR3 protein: CASHRAGGYNEQFF
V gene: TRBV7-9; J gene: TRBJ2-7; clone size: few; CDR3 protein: CASSASDRGVQYF
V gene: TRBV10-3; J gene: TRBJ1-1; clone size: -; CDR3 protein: CAISDSGTGRKAFF
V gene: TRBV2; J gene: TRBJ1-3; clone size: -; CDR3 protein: CASSYQETIYF
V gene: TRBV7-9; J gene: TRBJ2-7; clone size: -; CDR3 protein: CASSLGIGLGTF
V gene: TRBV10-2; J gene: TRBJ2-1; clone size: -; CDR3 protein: CASSESTHPQFF
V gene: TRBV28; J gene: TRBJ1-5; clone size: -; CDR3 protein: CASKTGGGNQPQHF
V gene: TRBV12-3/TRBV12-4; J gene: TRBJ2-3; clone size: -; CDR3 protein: CASSRTGNTQYF
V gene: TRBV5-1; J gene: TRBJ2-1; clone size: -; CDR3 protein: CASSPTGYNEQFF
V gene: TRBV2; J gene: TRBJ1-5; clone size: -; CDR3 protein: CASTGLATNQPQHF
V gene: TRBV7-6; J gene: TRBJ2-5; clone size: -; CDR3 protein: CASSSRDRETQYF
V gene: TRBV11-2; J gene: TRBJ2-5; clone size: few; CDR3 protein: CASSLVAGRLRGRETQYF
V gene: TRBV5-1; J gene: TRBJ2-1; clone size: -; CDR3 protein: CASSPGGINNEQFF
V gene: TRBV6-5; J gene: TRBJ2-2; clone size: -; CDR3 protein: CASRSTNTGELFF
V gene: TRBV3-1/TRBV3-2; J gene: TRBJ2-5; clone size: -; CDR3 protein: CATTRSGVKTQYF
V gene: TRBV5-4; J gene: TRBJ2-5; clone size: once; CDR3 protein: CASSLGTGMYQETQYF
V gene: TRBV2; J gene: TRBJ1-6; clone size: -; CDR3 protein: CASSAKLGTGGGSPLHF
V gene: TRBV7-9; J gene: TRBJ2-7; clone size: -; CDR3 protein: CASSLRGTGGAYEQYF
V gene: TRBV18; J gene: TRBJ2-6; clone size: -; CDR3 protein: CASSLLGQNSGANVLTF
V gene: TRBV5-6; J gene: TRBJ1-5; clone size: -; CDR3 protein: CASSYGTGGSNQPQHF
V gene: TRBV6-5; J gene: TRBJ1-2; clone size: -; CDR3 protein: CASSYLGQTNYGYTF
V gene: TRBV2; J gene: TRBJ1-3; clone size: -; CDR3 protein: CASLGQPSSGNTIYF
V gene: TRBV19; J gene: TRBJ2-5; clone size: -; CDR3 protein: CASSSGIGETQYF
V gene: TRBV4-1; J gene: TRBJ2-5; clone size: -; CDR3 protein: CASSLSGQRKETQYF
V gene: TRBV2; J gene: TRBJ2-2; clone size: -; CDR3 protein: CASTTGAGELFF
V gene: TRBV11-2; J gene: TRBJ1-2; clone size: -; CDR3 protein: CASSTHRDRVYGYTF
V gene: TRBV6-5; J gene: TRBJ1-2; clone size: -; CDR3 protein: CASTGYYGYTF
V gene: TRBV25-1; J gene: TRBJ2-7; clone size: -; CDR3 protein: CASTGRFYEQYF
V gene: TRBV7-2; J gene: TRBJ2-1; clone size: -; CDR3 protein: CASSPAGGFYNEQFF
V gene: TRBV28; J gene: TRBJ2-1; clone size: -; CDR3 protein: CASSLTSGNLYNEQFF
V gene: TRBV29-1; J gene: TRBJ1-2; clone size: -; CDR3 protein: CSAHLDRDRGRNYGYTF
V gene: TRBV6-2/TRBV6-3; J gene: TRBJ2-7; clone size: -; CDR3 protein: CASSPGQGTDEQYF
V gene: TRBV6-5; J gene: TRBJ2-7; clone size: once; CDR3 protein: CASSPWDRRNEQYF
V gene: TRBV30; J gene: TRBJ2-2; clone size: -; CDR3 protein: CAWRQGGYGTGELFF
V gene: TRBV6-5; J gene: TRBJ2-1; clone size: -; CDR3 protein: CASKISGGSYNEQFF
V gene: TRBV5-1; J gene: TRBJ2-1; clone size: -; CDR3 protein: CASSLDGRGYNEQFF
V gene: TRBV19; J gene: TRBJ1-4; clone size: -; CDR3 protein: CARDSDGGSEKLFF
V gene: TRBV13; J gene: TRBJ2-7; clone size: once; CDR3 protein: CALRYEQYF
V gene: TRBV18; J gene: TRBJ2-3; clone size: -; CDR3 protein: CASSPSGTGITDTQYF
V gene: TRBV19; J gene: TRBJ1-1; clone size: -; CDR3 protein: CASSVQGPAEAFF
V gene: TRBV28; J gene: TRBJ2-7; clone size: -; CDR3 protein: CASSLLAPGRLGYEQYF
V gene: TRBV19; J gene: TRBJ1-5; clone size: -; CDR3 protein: CASSIRRNQPQHF